The present entry profiles one T cell receptor (beta chain) with its context. The antigen remains undetermined. This table comes from immunoSEQ multiplex PCR, and its TCRdb copy is limited to in-frame clones, with some not included. This table has around 120,000 clones, approximately 85% appearing once. The data stem from a study of T cell responses to AZD1222 COVID-19 vaccine. Study observations and caveats: Donors skewed white British and female; clonal diversity was possibly underestimated. Dominant CD4 TCR responses targeted spike regions 160-218 and 743-854. Every sample of the repertoires postdated the peak T cell response. Spike-specific TCR breadth and depth grew following two AZD1222 doses.

The CDR3 has 13 residues. V trimming: 6 bases; J trimming: 5 bases; junction bases outside the gene matches: 6. CDR1 and CDR2 (germline): MDHEN, SYDVKM. The TCR comes from an adult in good health. The chain combines TRBV28 with TRBJ1-2; TRBD1 matches at 7 bases. Specimen: peripheral blood, collected on day 0 of MenACWY control vaccination. The CDR3 nucleotides are TGTGCCAGCAGCCTCGACAGGGCATATGGCTACACCTTC. It specifies CASSLDRAYGYTF.